One sample yielded the 11 T cell receptor beta chains listed below, sequenced in a study of blood T cells in healthy people across ages. The second PCR ran about 6 to 12 cycles with a sample-barcoded 5' primer and J-beta primers. MiXCR was run by TCRdb on the 5' RACE reads, yielding one entry per CDR3 protein. In the table there are over 750,000 distinct CDR3 sequences, more than 20% of which are singletons. These records were also assigned to another study, of T cells of mothers and their children.

Sequencing used blood. The receptors originated from a boy aged 5-17 years in good health.

The rearrangement uses TRBV27 and TRBJ2-2; TRBD2 matches at 8 bases. After removal of 0 bases from V and 10 bases from J, the junction contained 7 bases not matched to a gene. Germline CDR1 reads MNHEY; CDR2 reads SMNVEV (reference sequence). The CDR3 length is 15 residues. The CDR3 here is CASSLSSGIFEELFF. The CDR3 nucleotides read TGTGCCAGCAGTTTATCTAGCGGGATTTTCGAGGAGCTGTTTTTT.

This clonotype was counted between two and nine times. The chain is built from TRBV6-4 and TRBJ2-7, with a tentative D call TRBD1 (7 bases). Germline V gene sequence: CDR1 MRHNA, CDR2 SNTAGT. CDR3 length: 13 amino acids. The V end lost 11 bases, the J end lost 1 base, and 15 bases lay between the germline ends. Written as DNA, the CDR3 is TGTGCCCTAATCGGGGGACAGTCCTACGAGCAGTACTTC. As protein: CALIGGQSYEQYF.

In this sample, this clonotype turned up a few times. This rearrangement joins TRBV3-1 to TRBJ2-5; D is possibly TRBD1 (6 bases). V was trimmed by 3 bases and J by 3 bases, leaving 11 bases between them. The CDR3 is 14 amino acids. CDR1 LGHDT and CDR2 YNNKEL come from the germline V gene (reference sequence). The CDR3 sequence: CASSHMNREETQYF. The DNA of the CDR3 is TGTGCCAGCAGCCATATGAACAGGGAAGAGACCCAGTACTTC.

This clonotype was counted only a few times. V and J are TRBV7-6 and TRBJ2-4, with 14 bases fitting TRBD2. The germline CDR1 and CDR2 sequences are SGHVS and FNYEAQ. This CDR3 region has 14 residues. V dropped 5 bases and J dropped 9; count of bases not matched to a gene: 3. CDR3 residues: CASSPGLAGAIQYF. The CDR3 bases are TGTGCCAGCAGCCCGGGACTAGCGGGAGCCATTCAGTACTTC.

This chain joins TRBV7-2 and TRBJ2-1; a weak D match, TRBD1 (5 bases). The end of the DNA fits TRBJ2-7 better, so the J call may be wrong. The CDR3 totals 14 residues. Germline CDR1 SGHTA, CDR2 FQGNSA. The CDR3 loop is CASSLAGVNYEQYF. The CDR3 bases are TGTGCCAGCAGCTTAGCAGGGGTGAACTACGAGCAGTACTTC.

This clonotype was detected a few times. V usage is TRBV10-3 and J usage is TRBJ2-7, with D uncertain. Trimming stripped 4 bases from V and 2 bases from J, with 6 bases between. In germline, CDR1 is ENHRY, CDR2 SYGVKD. The CDR3 contains 12 residues. The DNA for the CDR3 is TGTGCCATCAGTGGGGCGGCCTACGAGCAGTACTTC. It is translated as CAISGAAYEQYF.

The chain links TRBV28 to TRBJ2-3; a possible D gene is TRBD2 (7 bases). The V and J ends lost 3 bases and 4 bases respectively, with 29 bases between them. CDR1 is MDHEN and CDR2 is SYDVKM in the germline V gene. This CDR3 contains 20 residues. The CDR3 sequence: CASSFPLVRFRGGLADTQYF. In DNA, the CDR3 is TGTGCCAGCAGTTTCCCCCTGGTTAGGTTTAGGGGGGGCTTGGCAGATACGCAGTATTTT.

The rearrangement joins TRBV11-2 to TRBJ1-3, with 7 bases that match TRBD1. In germline, CDR1 is SGHAT, CDR2 FQNNGV. V lost 5 bases to trimming and J lost 2 bases; unmatched junction nucleotides: 12. The CDR3 loop spans 17 amino acids. CDR3 DNA: TGTGCCAGCAGCCCCCGGACAGGCGCTCCCCCTGGAAACACCATATATTTT. It codes for CASSPRTGAPPGNTIYF.

The table lists this clonotype with a few counts. The rearrangement uses TRBV12-3 or TRBV12-4 and TRBJ2-7; no clear D. Between the trimmed V and J ends, which lost 1 base and 1 base, there was a span of 11 bases. CDR3 length: 15 residues. CDR3 bases: TGTGCCAGCAGTTTAGACTTCCCAGGTTCCTACGAGCAGTACTTC. Translated: CASSLDFPGSYEQYF.

This clonotype was detected only a few times. V and J are TRBV20-1 and TRBJ2-5; D uncertain. CDR1 is DFQATT and CDR2 is SNEGSKA in the germline V gene (reference sequence). The CDR3 spans 15 residues. V was clipped by 0 bases and J by 1 base, with 12 bases between them. The CDR3 reads CSARDQAPSQETQYF. DNA for the CDR3: TGCAGTGCTAGAGATCAAGCGCCCTCCCAAGAGACCCAGTACTTC.

The chain couples TRBV19 to TRBJ2-5; no clear D gene. The germline V gene encodes CDR1 LNHDA and CDR2 SQIVND (reference sequence). The CDR3 extends over 13 amino acids. V gave up 3 bases and J gave up 0 bases, with 5 bases separating them. For the CDR3, the DNA is TGTGCCAGTAGTATGGCCCACCAAGAGACCCAGTACTTC. Amino acids: CASSMAHQETQYF. Full variable domain (missing parts from reference TRBV19 and TRBJ2-5): DGGITQSPKYLFRKEGQNVTLSCEQNLNHDAMYWYRQDPGQGLRLIYYSQIVNDFQKGDIAEGYSVSREKKESFPLTVTSAQKNPTAFYLCASSMAHQETQYFGPGTRLLVL.